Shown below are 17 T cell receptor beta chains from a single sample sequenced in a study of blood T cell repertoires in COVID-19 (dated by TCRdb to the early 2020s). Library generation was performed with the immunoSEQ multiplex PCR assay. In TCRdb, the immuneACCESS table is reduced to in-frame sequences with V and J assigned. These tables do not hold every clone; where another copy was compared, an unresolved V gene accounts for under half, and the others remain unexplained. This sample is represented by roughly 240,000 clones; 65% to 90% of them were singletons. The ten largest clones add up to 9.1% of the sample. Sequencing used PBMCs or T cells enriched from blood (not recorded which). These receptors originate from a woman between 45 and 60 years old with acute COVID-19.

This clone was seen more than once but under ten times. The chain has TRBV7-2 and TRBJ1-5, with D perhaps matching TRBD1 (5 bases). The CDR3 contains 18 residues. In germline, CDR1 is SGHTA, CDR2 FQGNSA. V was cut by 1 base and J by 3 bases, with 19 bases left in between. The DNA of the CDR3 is TGTGCCAGCAGCTTAGTCCCGGGCGGCAGGGCCTCCAATCAGCCCCAGCATTTT. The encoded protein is CASSLVPGGRASNQPQHF.

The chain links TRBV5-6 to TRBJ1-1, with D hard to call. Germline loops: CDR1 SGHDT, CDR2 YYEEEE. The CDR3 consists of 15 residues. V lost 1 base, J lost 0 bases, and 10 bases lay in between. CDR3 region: CASSLSPVLNTEAFF. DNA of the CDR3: TGTGCCAGCAGCTTGAGTCCGGTCCTGAACACTGAAGCTTTCTTT.

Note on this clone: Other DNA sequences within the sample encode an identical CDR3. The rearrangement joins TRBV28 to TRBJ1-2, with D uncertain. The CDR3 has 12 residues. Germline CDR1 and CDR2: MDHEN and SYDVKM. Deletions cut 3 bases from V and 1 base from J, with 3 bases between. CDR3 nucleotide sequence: TGTGCCAGCAGTTTTCTTAACTATGGCTACACCTTC. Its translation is CASSFLNYGYTF.

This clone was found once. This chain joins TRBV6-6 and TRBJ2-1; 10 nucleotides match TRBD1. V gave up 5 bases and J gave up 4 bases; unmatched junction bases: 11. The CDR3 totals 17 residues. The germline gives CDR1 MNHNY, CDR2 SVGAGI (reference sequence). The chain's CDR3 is CASSPRDRGRGYNEQFF. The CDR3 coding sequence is TGTGCCAGCAGTCCCCGGGACAGGGGAAGGGGATACAATGAGCAGTTCTTC.

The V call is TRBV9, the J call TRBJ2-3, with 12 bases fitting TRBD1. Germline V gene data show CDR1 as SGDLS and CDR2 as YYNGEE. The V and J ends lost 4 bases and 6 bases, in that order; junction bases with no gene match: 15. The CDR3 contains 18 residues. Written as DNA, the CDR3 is TGTGCCAGCAGCCCGTACACTTCCGGGACAGGGGGCGTGGATACGCAGTATTTT. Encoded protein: CASSPYTSGTGGVDTQYF.

The CDR3 DNA follows: TGTGCCAGCAGCGGACGGACAGGGAGATTTAATTCACCCCTCCACTTT. Translation: CASSGRTGRFNSPLHF. The chain is built from TRBV9 and TRBJ1-6, with 8 positions matching TRBD1. The germline CDR1 and CDR2 sequences are SGDLS and YYNGEE. There are 16 residues in the CDR3. Unmatched junction bases numbered 8, after V lost 3 bases and J lost 6 bases.

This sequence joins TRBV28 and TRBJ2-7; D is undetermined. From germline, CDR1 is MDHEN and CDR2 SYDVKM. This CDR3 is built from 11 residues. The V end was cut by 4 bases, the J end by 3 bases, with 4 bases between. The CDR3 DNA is TGTGCCAGCAGTTCACACTACGAGCAGTACTTC. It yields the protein CASSSHYEQYF. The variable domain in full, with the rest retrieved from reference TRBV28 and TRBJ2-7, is DVKVTQSSRYLVKRTGEKVFLECVQDMDHENMFWYRQDPGLGLRLIYFSYDVKMKEKGDIPEGYSVSREKKERFSLILESASTNQTSMYLCASSSHYEQYFGPGTRLTVT.

DNA for the CDR3: TGTGCCAGCAGCCCCGGACAGGGCCCCGAAAAACTGTTTTTT. Protein sequence: CASSPGQGPEKLFF. The chain carries TRBV5-6 and TRBJ1-4; 8 positions agree with TRBD1. The V segment lost 4 bases and the J segment 8 bases; nucleotides outside the gene matches: 7. This CDR3 spans 14 amino acids. Germline lookup yields CDR1 SGHDT and CDR2 YYEEEE.

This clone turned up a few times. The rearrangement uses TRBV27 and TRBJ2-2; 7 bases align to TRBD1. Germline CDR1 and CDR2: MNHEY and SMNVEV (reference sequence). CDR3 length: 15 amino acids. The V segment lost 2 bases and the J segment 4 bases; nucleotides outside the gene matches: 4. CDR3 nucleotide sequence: TGTGCCAGCAGTTTACGCAGGGACAGCACCGGGGAGCTGTTTTTT. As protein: CASSLRRDSTGELFF.

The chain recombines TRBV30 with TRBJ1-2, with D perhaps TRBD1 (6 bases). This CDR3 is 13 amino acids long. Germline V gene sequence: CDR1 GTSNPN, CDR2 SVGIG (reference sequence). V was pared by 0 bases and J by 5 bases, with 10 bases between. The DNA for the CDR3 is TGTGCCTGGAGTGTTCAGGGGCGGTATGGCTACACCTTC. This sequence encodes CAWSVQGRYGYTF. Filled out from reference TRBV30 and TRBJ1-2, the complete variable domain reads SQTIHQWPATLVQPVGSPLSLECTVEGTSNPNLYWYRQAAGRGLQLLFYSVGIGQISSEVPQNLSASRPQDRQFILSSKKLLLSDSGFYLCAWSVQGRYGYTFGSGTRLTVV.

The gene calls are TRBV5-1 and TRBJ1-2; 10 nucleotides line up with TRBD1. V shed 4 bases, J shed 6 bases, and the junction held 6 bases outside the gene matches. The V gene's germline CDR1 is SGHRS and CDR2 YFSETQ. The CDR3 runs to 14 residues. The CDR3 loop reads CASSQGQGVNGYTF. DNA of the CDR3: TGCGCCAGCAGCCAAGGACAGGGGGTCAATGGCTACACCTTC. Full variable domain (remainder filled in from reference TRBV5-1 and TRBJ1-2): KAGVTQTPRYLIKTRGQQVTLSCSPISGHRSVSWYQQTPGQGLQFLFEYFSETQRNKGNFPGRFSGRQFSNSRSEMNVSTLELGDSALYLCASSQGQGVNGYTFGSGTRLTVV.

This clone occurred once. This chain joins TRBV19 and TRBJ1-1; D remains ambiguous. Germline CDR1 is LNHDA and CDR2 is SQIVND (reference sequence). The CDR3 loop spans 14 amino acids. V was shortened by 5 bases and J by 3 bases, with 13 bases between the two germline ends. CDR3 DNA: TGTGCCAGTAGTGTCGGCAGGTCGTACACTGAAGCTTTCTTT. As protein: CASSVGRSYTEAFF.

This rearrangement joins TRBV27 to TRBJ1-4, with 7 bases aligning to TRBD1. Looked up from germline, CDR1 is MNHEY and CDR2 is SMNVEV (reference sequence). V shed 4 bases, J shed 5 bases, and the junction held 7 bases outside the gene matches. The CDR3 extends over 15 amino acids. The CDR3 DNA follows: TGTGCCAGCAGTTCCGGGGACAGCATAAATGAAAAACTGTTTTTT. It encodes CASSSGDSINEKLFF. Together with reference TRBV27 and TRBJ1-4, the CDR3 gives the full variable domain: EAQVTQNPRYLITVTGKKLTVTCSQNMNHEYMSWYRQDPGLGLRQIYYSMNVEVTDKGDVPEGYKVSRKEKRNFPLILESPSPNQTSLYFCASSSGDSINEKLFFGSGTQLSVL.

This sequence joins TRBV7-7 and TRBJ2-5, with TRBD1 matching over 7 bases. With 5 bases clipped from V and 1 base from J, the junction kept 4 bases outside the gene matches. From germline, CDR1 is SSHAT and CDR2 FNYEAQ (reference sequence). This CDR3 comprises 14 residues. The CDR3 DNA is TGTGCCAGCAGCCCCGGGACAGCCCAAGAGACCCAGTACTTC. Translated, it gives CASSPGTAQETQYF.

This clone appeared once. The chain's CDR3 is CASSRLAGSNNEQFF. The CDR3, as DNA: TGCGCCAGCAGCCGACTAGCGGGGTCCAACAATGAGCAGTTCTTC. V gene TRBV4-3 combines with J gene TRBJ2-1; TRBD2 matches 11 bases. This CDR3 spans 15 amino acids. CDR1 is LGHNA, CDR2 YSLEER, per germline. V lost 4 bases, J lost 5 bases, and 4 bases stayed unmatched.

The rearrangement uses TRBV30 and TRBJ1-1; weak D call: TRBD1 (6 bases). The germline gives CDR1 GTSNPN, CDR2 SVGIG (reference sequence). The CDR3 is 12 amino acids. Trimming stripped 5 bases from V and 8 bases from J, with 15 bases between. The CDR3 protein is CAWEPEGGEAFF. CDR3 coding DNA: TGTGCCTGGGAACCGGAGGGGGGGGAAGCTTTCTTT.

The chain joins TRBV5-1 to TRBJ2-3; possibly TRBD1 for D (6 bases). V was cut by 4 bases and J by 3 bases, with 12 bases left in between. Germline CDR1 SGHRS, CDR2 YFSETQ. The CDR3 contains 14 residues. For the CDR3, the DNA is TGCGCCAGCAGCAGATGGACAGAAACAGATACGCAGTATTTT. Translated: CASSRWTETDTQYF.